This is a list of T cell receptor beta chains from one sample in a study of cytomegalovirus exposure and HLA in healthy donors. TCRdb keeps only in-frame clones here, not all; method: immunoSEQ multiplex PCR. The sample lists some 150,000 clones, around 79% occurring once. Sequencing used PBMCs. All receptors come from a male donor in good health and CMV-seronegative. The CDR3 runs from the conserved cysteine through the conserved F or W. The order of the fields is clone size, CDR3 length, D gene, J gene, V gene, CDR3 protein, CDR3 DNA. The D gene is left open where the match is weak. A row's size may be missing; if present it is once, few, many or a size class.

size: NA
length: 16
D: TRBD1
J: TRBJ2-2
V: TRBV5-6
CDR3: CASSPRDRGPTGELFF
DNA: TGTGCCAGCAGCCCCCGGGACAGGGGGCCGACCGGGGAGCTGTTTTTT

size: NA
length: 16
D: TRBD1
J: TRBJ1-5
V: TRBV4-3
CDR3: CASSQDQGQGHQPQHF
DNA: TGCGCCAGCAGCCAAGATCAGGGACAGGGACATCAGCCCCAGCATTTT

size: NA
length: 16
D: TRBD1
J: TRBJ1-1
V: TRBV18
CDR3: CASSPLGTGRVTEAFF
DNA: TGTGCCAGCTCACCATTAGGGACAGGACGGGTCACTGAAGCTTTCTTT

size: NA
length: 17
D: NA
J: TRBJ1-5
V: TRBV7-9
CDR3: CASSFSLGGGWNQPQHF
DNA: TGTGCCAGCAGCTTTTCTTTAGGTGGGGGGTGGAATCAGCCCCAGCATTTT

size: NA
length: 16
D: TRBD2
J: TRBJ2-1
V: TRBV2
CDR3: CASSTSGTSGGNEQFF
DNA: TGTGCCAGCTCAACCTCGGGGACTAGCGGGGGCAATGAGCAGTTCTTC

size: NA
length: 12
D: TRBD1
J: TRBJ1-2
V: TRBV5-6
CDR3: CASSSTGWGYTF
DNA: TGTGCCAGCAGTTCGACAGGGTGGGGCTACACCTTC

size: few
length: 14
D: TRBD1
J: TRBJ2-3
V: TRBV6-4
CDR3: CASSPGTDTDTQYF
DNA: TGTGCCAGCAGCCCGGGGACAGATACAGATACGCAGTATTTT

size: NA
length: 13
D: NA
J: TRBJ1-1
V: TRBV7-9
CDR3: CASSLGAGASAFF
DNA: TGTGCCAGCAGCTTAGGGGCGGGGGCCTCGGCTTTCTTT

size: NA
length: 14
D: TRBD2
J: TRBJ2-3
V: TRBV25-1
CDR3: CASSERAGADTQYF
DNA: TGTGCCAGCAGTGAACGAGCGGGGGCGGATACGCAGTATTTT

size: NA
length: 14
D: NA
J: TRBJ1-1
V: TRBV19
CDR3: CASSTGNLNTEAFF
DNA: TGTGCCAGTAGTACCGGGAACTTAAACACTGAAGCTTTCTTT

size: NA
length: 15
D: TRBD2
J: TRBJ2-1
V: TRBV2
CDR3: CASRGLAGETNEQFF
DNA: TGTGCCAGCAGGGGACTAGCGGGAGAGACCAATGAGCAGTTCTTC

size: NA
length: 15
D: TRBD1
J: TRBJ1-5
V: TRBV7-9
CDR3: CASSPGQGADQPQHF
DNA: TGTGCCAGCAGCCCGGGACAGGGGGCCGATCAGCCCCAGCATTTT

size: NA
length: 12
D: TRBD1
J: TRBJ1-2
V: TRBV6-6
CDR3: CAISTGDYGYTF
DNA: TGTGCCATAAGTACAGGGGATTATGGCTACACCTTC

size: NA
length: 15
D: TRBD2
J: TRBJ2-1
V: TRBV5-4
CDR3: CASSLDGGRVNEQFF
DNA: TGTGCCAGCAGCTTGGATGGCGGGAGAGTGAATGAGCAGTTCTTC

size: few
length: 14
D: NA
J: TRBJ2-1
V: TRBV13
CDR3: CASSRRVPYNEQFF
DNA: TGTGCCAGCAGTAGGAGGGTGCCTTACAATGAGCAGTTCTTC

size: NA
length: 12
D: NA
J: TRBJ1-2
V: TRBV7-9
CDR3: CAGARGVYGYTF
DNA: TGTGCCGGCGCCCGGGGAGTCTATGGCTACACCTTC

size: NA
length: 14
D: TRBD1
J: TRBJ1-2
V: TRBV29-1
CDR3: CSVEGRGGAHGYTF
DNA: TGCAGCGTTGAAGGTCGAGGGGGCGCCCATGGCTACACCTTC

size: NA
length: 17
D: TRBD2
J: TRBJ2-1
V: TRBV25-1
CDR3: CASSGFGLAGGYNEQFF
DNA: TGTGCCAGCAGTGGATTTGGGCTAGCGGGAGGTTACAATGAGCAGTTCTTC

size: NA
length: 15
D: NA
J: TRBJ1-1
V: TRBV5-5
CDR3: CASSWAPLTDTEAFF
DNA: TGTGCCAGCAGCTGGGCCCCCTTGACGGACACTGAAGCTTTCTTT

size: NA
length: 18
D: NA
J: TRBJ1-5
V: TRBV2
CDR3: CASSATGSTYPYGQPQHF
DNA: TGTGCCAGCAGCGCGACGGGATCGACATACCCCTACGGTCAGCCCCAGCATTTT

size: NA
length: 15
D: TRBD2
J: TRBJ2-2
V: TRBV6-4
CDR3: CASSEKSGGTGELFF
DNA: TGTGCCAGCAGTGAAAAGAGCGGGGGCACCGGGGAGCTGTTTTTT

size: NA
length: 15
D: NA
J: TRBJ1-1
V: TRBV7-9
CDR3: CASSLGTGSVAEAFF
DNA: TGTGCCAGCAGCTTAGGTACAGGGTCGGTCGCTGAAGCTTTCTTT

size: few
length: 16
D: TRBD1
J: TRBJ2-7
V: TRBV18
CDR3: CASSPVPRQGGNEQYF
DNA: TGTGCCAGCTCACCAGTTCCTCGACAGGGGGGCAACGAGCAGTACTTC

size: few
length: 12
D: NA
J: TRBJ2-1
V: TRBV7-9
CDR3: CSSSFGRAEQFF
DNA: TGTTCCAGCAGCTTTGGCAGGGCTGAGCAGTTCTTC

size: NA
length: 14
D: TRBD1
J: TRBJ1-4
V: TRBV9
CDR3: CASSVGGGGEKLFF
DNA: TGTGCCAGCAGCGTAGGAGGGGGCGGCGAAAAACTGTTTTTT

size: NA
length: 16
D: NA
J: TRBJ2-3
V: TRBV5-1
CDR3: CASTYLQGTSTDTQYF
DNA: TGCGCCAGCACCTATTTACAGGGTACTAGCACAGATACGCAGTATTTT

size: NA
length: 14
D: TRBD2
J: TRBJ2-1
V: TRBV30
CDR3: CAWKGLAGSNEQFF
DNA: TGTGCCTGGAAGGGACTAGCGGGATCAAATGAGCAGTTCTTC

size: NA
length: 17
D: TRBD1
J: TRBJ2-3
V: TRBV5-1
CDR3: CASSREKGQGRTDTQYF
DNA: TGCGCCAGCAGCCGAGAGAAAGGACAGGGACGCACAGATACGCAGTATTTT

size: NA
length: 14
D: NA
J: TRBJ1-2
V: TRBV15
CDR3: CATSRDLEDYGYTF
DNA: TGTGCCACCAGCAGAGATCTAGAGGACTATGGCTACACCTTC

size: NA
length: 12
D: NA
J: TRBJ1-5
V: TRBV7-9
CDR3: CSSSSYGQPQHF
DNA: TGTTCCAGCAGCTCCTACGGTCAGCCCCAGCATTTT

size: NA
length: 15
D: TRBD2
J: TRBJ2-2
V: TRBV4-1
CDR3: CASSRTSGNTGELFF
DNA: TGCGCCAGCAGCCGGACTAGCGGAAACACCGGGGAGCTGTTTTTT

size: NA
length: 11
D: TRBD2
J: TRBJ2-7
V: TRBV20-1
CDR3: CSVWAGDEQYF
DNA: TGCAGTGTATGGGCGGGGGACGAGCAGTACTTC

size: NA
length: 13
D: TRBD1
J: TRBJ1-1
V: TRBV7-9
CDR3: CASTRDRSGEAFF
DNA: TGTGCCAGCACTAGGGACAGGTCGGGTGAAGCTTTCTTT

size: NA
length: 13
D: TRBD1
J: TRBJ1-6
V: TRBV11-2
CDR3: CASSWDSNSPLHF
DNA: TGTGCCAGCAGCTGGGACAGTAATTCACCCCTCCACTTT

size: NA
length: 15
D: NA
J: TRBJ2-3
V: TRBV13
CDR3: CASSLGPAYTDTQYF
DNA: TGTGCCAGCAGCTTAGGTCCAGCGTACACAGATACGCAGTATTTT

size: NA
length: 12
D: NA
J: TRBJ1-2
V: TRBV6-5
CDR3: CASSETGQGYTF
DNA: TGTGCCAGCAGTGAAACAGGGCAAGGCTACACCTTC

size: NA
length: 13
D: TRBD1
J: TRBJ2-5
V: TRBV6-5
CDR3: CASSSTGKETQYF
DNA: TGTGCCAGCAGTTCGACAGGGAAGGAGACCCAGTACTTC

size: NA
length: 17
D: TRBD2
J: TRBJ2-1
V: TRBV27
CDR3: CASSSLAGERAYNEQFF
DNA: TGTGCCAGCAGTTCCCTAGCGGGAGAGAGGGCCTACAATGAGCAGTTCTTC

size: NA
length: 15
D: TRBD2
J: TRBJ2-1
V: TRBV5-1
CDR3: CASSLGASGDNEQFF
DNA: TGCGCCAGCAGCTTGGGGGCTAGCGGCGACAATGAGCAGTTCTTC

size: NA
length: 18
D: TRBD2
J: TRBJ2-1
V: TRBV9
CDR3: CASSLGTSGGLSYNEQFF
DNA: TGTGCCAGCAGCCTCGGGACTAGCGGGGGCTTATCCTACAATGAGCAGTTCTTC

size: NA
length: 15
D: TRBD2
J: TRBJ2-1
V: TRBV6-5
CDR3: CASSLLAGGPGEQFF
DNA: TGTGCCAGCAGCCTACTAGCGGGAGGGCCGGGTGAGCAGTTCTTC

size: NA
length: 16
D: TRBD2
J: TRBJ2-3
V: TRBV7-9
CDR3: CASSQTWTRNTDTQYF
DNA: TGTGCCAGCAGTCAAACGTGGACTAGAAACACAGATACGCAGTATTTT